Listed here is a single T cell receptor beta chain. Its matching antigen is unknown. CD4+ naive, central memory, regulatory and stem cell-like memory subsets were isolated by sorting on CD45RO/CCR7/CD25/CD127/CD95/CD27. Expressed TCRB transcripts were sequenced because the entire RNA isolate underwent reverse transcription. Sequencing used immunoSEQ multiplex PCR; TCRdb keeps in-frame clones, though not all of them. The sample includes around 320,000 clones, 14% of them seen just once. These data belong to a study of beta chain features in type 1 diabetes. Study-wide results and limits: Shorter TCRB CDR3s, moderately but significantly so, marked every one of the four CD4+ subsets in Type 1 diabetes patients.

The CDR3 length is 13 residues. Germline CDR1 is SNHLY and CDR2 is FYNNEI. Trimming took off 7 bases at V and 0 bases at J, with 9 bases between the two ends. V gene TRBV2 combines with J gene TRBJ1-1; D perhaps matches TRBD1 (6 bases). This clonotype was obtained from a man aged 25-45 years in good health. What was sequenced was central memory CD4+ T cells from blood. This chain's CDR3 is CASIGQMNTEAFF. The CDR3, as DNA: TGTGCCAGCATCGGACAGATGAACACTGAAGCTTTCTTT.